These 19 T cell receptor beta chains were sequenced from one sample in a study of T cells in Graves' hyperthyroidism and ophthalmopathy. Researchers took RNA transcripts and amplified the TCR beta CDR3 regions from them. The TCR CDR3 was amplified in a first-round RT-PCR using the HTBI primer set. TCRdb recomputed calls from the multiplex PCR reads with MiXCR, one row per CDR3 protein. The table shows nearly 600,000 distinct CDR3 sequences, with approximately 13% occurring only once. The sample consisted of blood. These receptors were taken from a woman aged 25 to 39 with Graves' hyperthyroidism that later progressed to Graves' ophthalmopathy.

In this sample, this clonotype turned up many times. The genes are TRBV11-2 and TRBJ2-3; possible D gene TRBD2, 6 bases. The CDR3 covers 15 residues. Germline lookup yields CDR1 SGHAT and CDR2 FQNNGV. Trimming stripped 1 base from V and 2 bases from J, with 10 bases between. CDR3 nucleotide sequence: TGTGCCAGCAGCTTAGGCGGGACGTTCACAGATACGCAGTATTTT. Its protein product is CASSLGGTFTDTQYF.

The V gene is TRBV4-1, the J gene TRBJ2-7; maybe TRBD1 (5 bases). Trimming left V 3 bases short and J 0 bases short, with 12 bases between. Germline V lookup: CDR1 MGHRA, CDR2 YSYEKL. The CDR3 loop spans 15 amino acids. CDR3 amino acids: CASSHGQFPSYEQYF. CDR3 DNA: TGCGCCAGCAGCCACGGACAATTCCCCTCCTACGAGCAGTACTTC.

This clonotype was seen a handful of times. This chain uses TRBV20-1 with TRBJ1-3, with a weak D call TRBD1 (5 bases). The germline CDR1 and CDR2 sequences are DFQATT and SNEGSKA (reference sequence). CDR3 length: 15 residues. V lost 1 base and J 0 bases, leaving 10 bases between the germline ends. CDR3 sequence: CSARGRGSSGNTIYF. CDR3 sequence (DNA): TGCAGTGCTAGAGGACGGGGCTCCTCTGGAAACACCATATATTTT.

This clonotype was picked up a small number of times. V gene TRBV15 combines with J gene TRBJ2-5, with TRBD1 as a possible D gene (6 bases). The CDR3 length is 19 residues. From germline, CDR1 is LNHNV and CDR2 YYDKDF (reference sequence). Trimming took 0 bases from V and 2 from J, leaving 22 bases between them. The CDR3 reads CATSRDSMKEWGRQETQYF. CDR3 nucleotides: TGTGCCACCAGCAGAGATTCCATGAAGGAGTGGGGGCGGCAAGAGACCCAGTACTTC.

In this sample, this clonotype turned up many times. The J gene is TRBJ2-7, the V gene TRBV11-3; no definite D call. The CDR3 is made up of 13 amino acids. V shed 1 base and J shed 3 bases, with 7 bases lying between them. Germline lookup yields CDR1 SGHNT and CDR2 YENEEA. The CDR3 region is CASSLAPGYEQYF. The CDR3 DNA reads as TGTGCCAGCAGCTTAGCCCCGGGCTACGAGCAGTACTTC.

The chain is built from TRBV29-1 and TRBJ2-5; 7 nucleotides line up with TRBD2. The CDR3 runs 13 residues. V lost 7 bases, J lost 5 bases, and 10 bases stayed unmatched. The germline CDR1 and CDR2 sequences are SQVTM and ANQGSEA. The CDR3 reads CSGRALGGETQYF. The CDR3, as DNA: TGCAGCGGTCGGGCCCTGGGGGGGGAGACCCAGTACTTC. Drawing the rest from reference TRBV29-1 and TRBJ2-5, the complete variable domain is SAVISQKPSRDICQRGTSLTIQCQVDSQVTMMFWYRQQPGQSLTLIATANQGSEATYESGFVIDKFPISRPNLTFSTLTVSNMSPEDSSIYLCSGRALGGETQYFGPGTRLLVL.

The CDR3 here is CASSSGLGSDTQYF. In DNA form, the CDR3 reads TGCGCCAGCAGCTCGGGACTAGGTTCAGATACGCAGTATTTT. This chain joins TRBV5-1 and TRBJ2-3, with TRBD2 matching 8 bases. Per the germline V gene, CDR1 is SGHRS and CDR2 is YFSETQ. The CDR3 contains 14 residues. The V segment lost 3 bases and the J segment 4 bases; nucleotides outside the gene matches: 4.

The chain joins TRBV19 to TRBJ2-7, with a tentative D call TRBD1 (6 bases). CDR1 is LNHDA, CDR2 SQIVND, per germline (reference sequence). The CDR3 sequence is 15 residues long. V shed 1 base and J shed 2 bases, with 12 bases lying between them. The CDR3 here is CASSIVAAGAYEQYF. The CDR3, as DNA: TGTGCCAGTAGTATAGTTGCCGCAGGGGCCTACGAGCAGTACTTC. Full variable domain (rest looked up from reference TRBV19 and TRBJ2-7): DGGITQSPKYLFRKEGQNVTLSCEQNLNHDAMYWYRQDPGQGLRLIYYSQIVNDFQKGDIAEGYSVSREKKESFPLTVTSAQKNPTAFYLCASSIVAAGAYEQYFGPGTRLTVT.

Details on this clonotype: Since a much larger clone is just one base distant, this may be a read error. The chain employs TRBV30 and TRBJ1-1; TRBD1 matches at 10 bases. The V segment lost 5 bases and the J segment 7 bases; nucleotides outside the gene matches: 10. CDR1 is GTSNPN, CDR2 SVGIG, per germline (reference sequence). The CDR3 has 14 amino acids. CDR3 amino acids: CAWHPRQGANEAFF. DNA of the CDR3: TGTGCCTGGCATCCCCGACAGGGGGCGAATGAAGCTTTCTTT.

This clonotype has a count of ten or more. This chain links TRBV7-2 with TRBJ1-5; D not resolved. The CDR3 extends over 15 amino acids. Trimming took off 0 bases at V and 3 bases at J, with 9 bases between the two ends. Germline CDR1 reads SGHTA; CDR2 reads FQGNSA. CDR3 sequence reads: CASSLATGSNQPQHF. The DNA for the CDR3 is TGTGCCAGCAGCTTAGCGACTGGCTCCAATCAGCCCCAGCATTTT.

The rearrangement uses TRBV6-1 and TRBJ2-2; a possible D gene is TRBD1 (6 bases). Germline-derived CDR1 and CDR2 are MNHNS and SASEGT. V was trimmed by 10 bases and J by 5 bases, leaving 17 bases between them. The CDR3 totals 14 residues. This chain's CDR3 is CATLRQGRTGELFF. CDR3 coding DNA: TGTGCCACCTTACGCCAGGGGAGAACCGGGGAGCTGTTTTTT.

The sample holds many counts of this clonotype. The V gene is TRBV29-1, the J gene TRBJ2-7, with 8 bases lining up with TRBD2. J was trimmed by 0 bases and V by 5 bases; bases with no gene match: 3. Germline CDR1 SQVTM, CDR2 ANQGSEA. The CDR3 runs 13 residues. The CDR3 bases are TGCAGCGTTTTGAGCGGGAGCTCCTACGAGCAGTACTTC. It translates to CSVLSGSSYEQYF.

This chain uses TRBV30 with TRBJ1-1, with D perhaps matching TRBD1 (6 bases). Germline CDR1 is GTSNPN and CDR2 is SVGIG (reference sequence). The CDR3 runs to 13 residues. Trimming cost V 2 bases and J 1 base, with 8 bases left between them. The CDR3 sequence is CAWSWTENTEAFF. DNA of the CDR3: TGTGCCTGGAGTTGGACAGAGAACACTGAAGCTTTCTTT.

This clonotype was seen at least ten times. J is TRBJ2-7 and V is TRBV12-3 or TRBV12-4; a weak D match, TRBD2 (6 bases). Trimming cost V 5 bases and J 5 bases, with 13 bases left between them. The CDR3 extends over 13 amino acids. The CDR3 DNA reads as TGTGCCAGCAGTCCCTTCGGCGGGAACGAGCAGTACTTC. Translating gives CASSPFGGNEQYF.

This clonotype has ten or more counts. This chain joins TRBV27 and TRBJ1-5; D not resolved. From germline, CDR1 is MNHEY and CDR2 SMNVEV (reference sequence). Trimming shortened V by 3 bases and J by 6 bases, and 9 bases separated the two germline ends. The CDR3 is made up of 13 amino acids. DNA of the CDR3: TGTGCCAGCAGTTTGAACCGGGTTCAGCCCCAGCATTTT. Translating it yields CASSLNRVQPQHF.

This clonotype appeared many times. The V and J genes are TRBV11-2 and TRBJ2-1, with D perhaps matching TRBD2 (6 bases). V was trimmed by 5 bases and J by 4 bases, leaving 24 bases between them. Germline-derived CDR1 and CDR2 are SGHAT and FQNNGV. The CDR3 covers 18 residues. CDR3 amino acids: CASSIILAHSRGYNEQFF. CDR3 in DNA: TGTGCCAGCAGCATAATCCTGGCGCACAGCCGGGGGTACAATGAGCAGTTCTTC.

This clonotype was seen many times. This CDR3 reads CASSLGLEREQYF. CDR3 DNA: TGTGCCAGCAGTTTAGGTCTCGAACGGGAGCAGTACTTC. The gene calls are TRBV12-3 or TRBV12-4 and TRBJ2-7; D unresolved. The V and J ends lost 1 base and 7 bases respectively, with 11 bases between them. The CDR3 is made up of 13 amino acids.

The table lists this clonotype with many counts. The chain couples TRBV2 to TRBJ1-2, with D unclear. Trimming took off 2 bases at V and 2 bases at J, with 12 bases between the two ends. CDR1 SNHLY and CDR2 FYNNEI come from the germline V gene. The CDR3 sequence is 15 residues long. The chain's CDR3 is CASSEKREVNYGYTF. CDR3 coding DNA: TGTGCCAGCAGTGAAAAGAGGGAGGTCAACTATGGCTACACCTTC.

This clonotype was seen only a few times. The DNA of the CDR3 is TGTGCCAGCAGCCTAACTAGCGGGAGGGTCACCGGGGAGCTGTTTTTT. Amino acids: CASSLTSGRVTGELFF. The J gene is TRBJ2-2, the V gene TRBV9; the match to TRBD2 covers 13 bases. V was clipped by 4 bases and J by 4 bases; unmatched bases: 4. CDR1 is SGDLS, CDR2 YYNGEE, per germline. The CDR3 is made up of 16 amino acids.